One TCR beta chain is described in this entry. Its antigen is still unknown. The data were obtained in a study of CXCR3-negative and CXCR3-positive naive CD8 T cells. Looking at the study overall: The dataset comprises some 130 million TRB reads in total, with about 1.5 +/- 0.3 million reads per library.

The libraries of TRB cDNA were constructed through 5' RACE using UMI labels. One entry per CDR3 protein, without DNA, is what TCRdb gives after re-calling the 5' RACE reads. The sample table sets out 45,000 to 55,000 distinct CDR3 sequences. The study, taken as a whole, reports: Sequencing showed both naive subsets with comparably high diversity, and memory CD8+ cells much lower. TRB CDR3 properties were used to infer TCR strength, and surface CD5 was comparable between naive subsets. TRBV-TRBJ usage matched between naive CXCR3-negative and CXCR3-positive cells but not between memory cells.

Germline V gene data show CDR1 as SQVTM and CDR2 as ANQGSEA. The CDR3 contains 18 residues. This receptor was taken from a human donor in good health. Some clones in this sample may be carry-over from other donors' samples. The specimen sequenced was memory CD8+ T cells from blood. This chain uses TRBV29-1 with TRBJ1-1; the D call from TCRdb, TRBD1, cannot be confirmed without DNA. The CDR3 loop is CSVARVSNRGLESTEAFF.